The clone carrying this T cell receptor beta chain was observed at least ten times. The antigen is unknown. Trimming pared 3 bases from V and 2 bases from J, leaving 12 bases between. The CDR3 covers 14 residues. In germline, CDR1 is DFQATT, CDR2 SNEGSKA (reference sequence). Template switching supplied a universal primer site; unique molecular identifiers were carried on the cDNA. TCRdb called the 5' RACE reads again in MiXCR, with one record for every CDR3 protein. The data hold 1.5 million to 2 million distinct CDR3 sequences, with less than 35% observed a single time. This specimen belongs to a study of identical twins. Overall study results and limits: Twin-shared out-of-frame alpha sequences showed excess low generation probability. Instead of following the same donors, the conclusions were based on cross-sectional statistical analysis. Twins' excess sharing was less marked for out-of-frame beta sequences.

The sequenced material came from cord blood. This sequence originates from a newborn girl in good health. V is TRBV20-1 and J is TRBJ2-3; TRBD1 is a possible D gene (5 bases). CDR3 DNA: TGCAGTGCTAGGACCAAGGGGTTCACAGATACGCAGTATTTT. It is translated as CSARTKGFTDTQYF.